A selection of T cell receptor beta chains follows, all from one sample in a study of T cells in Graves' hyperthyroidism and ophthalmopathy. MiXCR, applied by TCRdb to the multiplex PCR reads, yields one record per CDR3 protein. The sample has under 650,000 distinct CDR3 sequences, 16% seen once. The source material was blood. The receptor set was obtained from a woman aged 25 to 39 with Graves' hyperthyroidism. CDR3s include the opening cysteine and the closing phenylalanine or tryptophan. A D gene is named only where the DNA matches it firmly. Some rows mark clone size as missing; the rest say once, few, many or name a class of expanded clone.

d_gene	v_gene	j_gene	abundance	CDR3aa	CDR3nt
TRBD1	TRBV3-1	TRBJ2-1	many	CASSHGQGVYNEQFF	TGTGCCAGCAGCCATGGACAGGGTGTATACAATGAGCAGTTCTTC
TRBD1	TRBV7-9	TRBJ2-4	few	CASRDRQGKNIQYF	TGTGCCAGCAGAGACAGACAGGGCAAAAACATTCAGTACTTC
.	TRBV12-3/TRBV12-4	TRBJ2-1	many	CATKGYNEQFF	TGTGCCACCAAGGGGTACAATGAGCAGTTCTTC
TRBD2	TRBV20-1	TRBJ2-7	many	CSADLAGGNHEQYF	TGCAGTGCTGACCTAGCGGGAGGAAACCACGAGCAGTACTTC
.	TRBV7-9	TRBJ1-5	.	CASSPTESAPQHF	TGTGCCAGCAGCCCCACCGAGAGCGCGCCCCAGCATTTT
.	TRBV6-1	TRBJ2-7	.	CASSEAGVPHEQYF	TGTGCCAGCAGTGAAGCAGGGGTTCCCCACGAGCAGTACTTC
.	TRBV5-1	TRBJ2-3	many	CASSRTTRGDTQYF	TGCGCCAGCAGCCGAACGACTAGAGGGGATACGCAGTATTTT
TRBD2	TRBV6-1	TRBJ2-1	many	CASSEVRTSGNWGNEQFF	TGTGCCAGCAGTGAAGTTAGGACTAGCGGGAATTGGGGGAATGAGCAGTTCTTC
.	TRBV6-2/TRBV6-3	TRBJ2-7	many	CASRDSRDYEQYF	TGTGCCAGCCGTGACTCGCGGGACTACGAGCAGTACTTC
.	TRBV24-1	TRBJ2-1	.	CATSEDTAASEQFF	TGTGCCACCAGTGAGGACACGGCAGCAAGTGAGCAGTTCTTC
TRBD2	TRBV20-1	TRBJ2-2	few	CSTRGLAGEAGTGELFF	TGCAGTACCCGGGGACTAGCGGGAGAGGCGGGCACCGGGGAGCTGTTTTTT
.	TRBV5-8	TRBJ2-7	many	CASSTSRQAEQYF	TGTGCCAGCAGCACCTCCCGACAGGCGGAGCAGTACTTC
.	TRBV6-1	TRBJ2-3	few	CASSSLNPDTQYF	TGTGCCAGCAGCTCACTTAATCCAGATACGCAGTATTTT